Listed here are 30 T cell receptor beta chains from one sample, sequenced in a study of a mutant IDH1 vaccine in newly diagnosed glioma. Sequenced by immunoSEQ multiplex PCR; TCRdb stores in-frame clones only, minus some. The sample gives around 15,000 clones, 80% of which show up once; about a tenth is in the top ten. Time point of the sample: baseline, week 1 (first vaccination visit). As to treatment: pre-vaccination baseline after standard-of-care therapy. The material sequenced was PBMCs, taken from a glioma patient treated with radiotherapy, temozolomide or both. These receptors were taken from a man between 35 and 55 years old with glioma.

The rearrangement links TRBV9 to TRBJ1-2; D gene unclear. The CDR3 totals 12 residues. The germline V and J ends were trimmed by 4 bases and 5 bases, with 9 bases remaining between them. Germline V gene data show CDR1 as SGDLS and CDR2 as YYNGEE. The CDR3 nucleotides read TGTGCCAGCAGCCATGAGCAGTATGGCTACACCTTC. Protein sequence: CASSHEQYGYTF.

DNA for the CDR3: TGTGCCAGCAGCCCAGGGGGTACTGAAGCTTTCTTT. It encodes CASSPGGTEAFF. The gene calls are TRBV11-2 and TRBJ1-1; TRBD1 agrees at 7 bases. The CDR3 is 12 residues long. With 5 bases clipped from V and 5 bases from J, the junction kept 2 bases outside the gene matches. CDR1 is SGHAT, CDR2 FQNNGV, per germline.

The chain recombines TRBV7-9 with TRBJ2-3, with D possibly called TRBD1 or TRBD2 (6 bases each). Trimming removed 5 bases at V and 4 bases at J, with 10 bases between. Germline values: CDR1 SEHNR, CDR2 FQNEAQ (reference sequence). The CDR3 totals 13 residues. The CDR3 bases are TGTGCCAGCAGCCCCCGGGGGCCAGATACGCAGTATTTT. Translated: CASSPRGPDTQYF.

CDR3 in DNA: TGCGCCAGCAGCTTGGAGGCAGGGTGGGGCACTGAAGCTTTCTTT. It specifies CASSLEAGWGTEAFF. This chain uses TRBV5-1 with TRBJ1-1, with D perhaps matching TRBD1 (5 bases). Germline CDR1 reads SGHRS; CDR2 reads YFSETQ. The CDR3 runs to 15 residues. V was clipped by 0 bases and J by 4 bases, with 13 bases between them.

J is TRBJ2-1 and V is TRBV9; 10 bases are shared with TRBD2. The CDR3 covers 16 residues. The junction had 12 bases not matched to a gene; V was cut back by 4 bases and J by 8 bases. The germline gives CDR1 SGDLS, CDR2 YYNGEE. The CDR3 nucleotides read TGTGCCAGCAGCAATCGAAGGGCTAGCGGGAGCGATGAGCAGTTCTTC. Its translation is CASSNRRASGSDEQFF.

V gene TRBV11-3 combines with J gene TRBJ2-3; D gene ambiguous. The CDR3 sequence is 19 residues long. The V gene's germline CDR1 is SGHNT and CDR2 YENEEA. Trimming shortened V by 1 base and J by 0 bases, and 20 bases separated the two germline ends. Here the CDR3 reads CASSLVAGRGPSSTDTQYF. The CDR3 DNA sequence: TGTGCCAGCAGCTTAGTTGCCGGACGTGGCCCCTCTAGCACAGATACGCAGTATTTT.

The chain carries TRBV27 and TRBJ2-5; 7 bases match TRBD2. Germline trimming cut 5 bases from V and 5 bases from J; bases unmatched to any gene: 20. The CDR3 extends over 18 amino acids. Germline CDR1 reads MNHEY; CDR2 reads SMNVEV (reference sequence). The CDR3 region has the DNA TGTGCCAGCAGTCTATGTCGGGGGACGGGAGGTTGTTGGGAGACCCAGTACTTC. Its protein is CASSLCRGTGGCWETQYF.

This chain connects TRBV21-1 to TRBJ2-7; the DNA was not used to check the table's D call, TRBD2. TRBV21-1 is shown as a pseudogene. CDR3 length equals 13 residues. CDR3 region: CASSSASGTQQYV. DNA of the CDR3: TGTGCCAGCAGCTCGGCTAGCGGGACGCAGCAGTACGTC.

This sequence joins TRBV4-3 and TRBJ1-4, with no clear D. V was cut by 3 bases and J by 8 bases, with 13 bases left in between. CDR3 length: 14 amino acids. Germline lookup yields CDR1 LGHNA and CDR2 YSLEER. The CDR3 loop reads CASSHADRGEKLFF. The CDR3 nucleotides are TGCGCCAGCAGCCATGCGGACCGAGGAGAAAAACTGTTTTTT.

CDR3 DNA: TGCGCCAGCAGCCAAGGGACCAACACTGAAGCTTTCTTT. Amino acids: CASSQGTNTEAFF. J is TRBJ1-1 and V is TRBV4-3, with no clear D. CDR1 is LGHNA, CDR2 YSLEER, per germline. This CDR3 contains 13 residues. V was shortened by 1 base and J by 2 bases, with 5 bases between the two germline ends.

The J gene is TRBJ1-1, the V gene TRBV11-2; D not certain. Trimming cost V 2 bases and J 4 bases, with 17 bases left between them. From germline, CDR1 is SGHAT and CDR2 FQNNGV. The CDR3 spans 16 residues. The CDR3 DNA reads TGTGCCAGCAGCTTAATGATCGGGAGGTGGGGCACTGAAGCTTTCTTT. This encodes CASSLMIGRWGTEAFF.

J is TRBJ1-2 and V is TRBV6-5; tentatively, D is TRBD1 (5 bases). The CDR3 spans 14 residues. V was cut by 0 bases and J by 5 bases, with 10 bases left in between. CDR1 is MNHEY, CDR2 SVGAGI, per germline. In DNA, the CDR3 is TGTGCCAGCAGTTACTCGGGGGGAATATATGGCTACACCTTC. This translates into CASSYSGGIYGYTF.

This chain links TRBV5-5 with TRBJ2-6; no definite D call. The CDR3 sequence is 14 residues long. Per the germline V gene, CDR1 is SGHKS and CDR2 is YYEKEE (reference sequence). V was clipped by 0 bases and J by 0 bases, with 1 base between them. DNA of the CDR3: TGTGCCAGCAGCTTGGGCTCTGGGGCCAACGTCCTGACTTTC. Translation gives CASSLGSGANVLTF. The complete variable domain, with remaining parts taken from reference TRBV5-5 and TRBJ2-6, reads DAGVTQSPTHLIKTRGQQVTLRCSPISGHKSVSWYQQVLGQGPQFIFQYYEKEERGRGNFPDRFSARQFPNYSSELNVNALLLGDSALYLCASSLGSGANVLTFGAGSRLTVL.

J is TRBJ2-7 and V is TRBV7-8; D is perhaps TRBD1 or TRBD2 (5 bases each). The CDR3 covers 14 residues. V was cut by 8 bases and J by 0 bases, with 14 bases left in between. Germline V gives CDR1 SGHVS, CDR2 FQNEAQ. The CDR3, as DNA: TGTGCCAGCGCTCCCGGGACGGGCTCCTACGAGCAGTACGTC. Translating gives CASAPGTGSYEQYV.

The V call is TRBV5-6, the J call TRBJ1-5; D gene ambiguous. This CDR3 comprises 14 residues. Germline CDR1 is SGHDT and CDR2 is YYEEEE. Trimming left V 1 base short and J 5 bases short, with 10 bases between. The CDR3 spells CASSLSRDYQPQHF. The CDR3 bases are TGTGCCAGCAGCTTGTCTAGAGACTATCAGCCCCAGCATTTT.

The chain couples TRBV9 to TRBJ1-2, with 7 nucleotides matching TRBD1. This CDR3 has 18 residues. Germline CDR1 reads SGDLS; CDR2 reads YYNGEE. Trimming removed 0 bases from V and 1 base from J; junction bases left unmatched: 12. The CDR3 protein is CASSVGLSTGPLNYGYTF. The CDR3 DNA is TGTGCCAGCAGCGTAGGGTTATCGACAGGGCCGCTTAACTATGGCTACACCTTC. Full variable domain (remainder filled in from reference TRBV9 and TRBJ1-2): DSGVTQTPKHLITATGQRVTLRCSPRSGDLSVYWYQQSLDQGLQFLIQYYNGEERAKGNILERFSAQQFPDLHSELNLSSLELGDSALYFCASSVGLSTGPLNYGYTFGSGTRLTVV.

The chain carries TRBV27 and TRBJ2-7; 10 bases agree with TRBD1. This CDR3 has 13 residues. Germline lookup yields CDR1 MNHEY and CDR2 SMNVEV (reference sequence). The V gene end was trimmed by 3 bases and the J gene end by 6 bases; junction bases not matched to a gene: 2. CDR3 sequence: CASSLGQGSEQYF. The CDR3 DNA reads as TGTGCCAGCAGTTTGGGACAGGGGAGCGAGCAGTACTTC.

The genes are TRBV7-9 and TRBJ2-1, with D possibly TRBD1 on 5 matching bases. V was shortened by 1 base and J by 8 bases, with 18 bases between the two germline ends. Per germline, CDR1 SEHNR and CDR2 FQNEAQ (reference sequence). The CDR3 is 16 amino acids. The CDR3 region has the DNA TGTGCCAGCAGCTTAGAGGGCAGGGCTACTGTGGATGAGCAGTTCTTC. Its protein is CASSLEGRATVDEQFF. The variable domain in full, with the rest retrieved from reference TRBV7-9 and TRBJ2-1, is DTGVSQNPRHKITKRGQNVTFRCDPISEHNRLYWYRQTLGQGPEFLTYFQNEAQLEKSRLLSDRFSAERPKGSFSTLEIQRTEQGDSAMYLCASSLEGRATVDEQFFGPGTRLTVL.

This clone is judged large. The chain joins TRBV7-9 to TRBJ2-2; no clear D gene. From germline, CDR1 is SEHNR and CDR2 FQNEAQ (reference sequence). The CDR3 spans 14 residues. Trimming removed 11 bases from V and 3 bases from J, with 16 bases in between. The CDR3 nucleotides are TGTGCCTCGGGTGGCGGTCTTCACACCGGGGAGCTGTTTTTT. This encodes CASGGGLHTGELFF.

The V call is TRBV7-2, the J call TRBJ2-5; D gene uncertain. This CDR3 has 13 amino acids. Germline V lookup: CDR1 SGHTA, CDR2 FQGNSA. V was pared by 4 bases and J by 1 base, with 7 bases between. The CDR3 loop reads CASSSRTQETQYF. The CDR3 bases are TGTGCCAGCAGCTCCCGGACCCAAGAGACCCAGTACTTC. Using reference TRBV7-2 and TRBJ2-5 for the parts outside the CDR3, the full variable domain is GAGVSQSPSNKVTEKGKDVELRCDPISGHTALYWYRQSLGQGLEFLIYFQGNSAPDKSGLPSDRFSAERTGGSVSTLTIQRTQQEDSAVYLCASSSRTQETQYFGPGTRLLVL.

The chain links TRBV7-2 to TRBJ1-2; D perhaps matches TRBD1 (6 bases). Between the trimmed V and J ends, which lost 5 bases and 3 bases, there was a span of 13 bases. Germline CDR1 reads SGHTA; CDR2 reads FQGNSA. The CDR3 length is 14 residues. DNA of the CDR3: TGTGCCAGCAGCACCGGGACAAATGACTATGGCTACACCTTC. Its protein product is CASSTGTNDYGYTF.

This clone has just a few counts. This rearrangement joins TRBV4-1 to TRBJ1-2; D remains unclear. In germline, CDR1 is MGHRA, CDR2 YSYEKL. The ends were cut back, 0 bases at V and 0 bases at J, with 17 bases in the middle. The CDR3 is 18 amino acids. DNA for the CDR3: TGCGCCAGCAGCCAAGATAAGGTGGTGTCAGACCCTAACTATGGCTACACCTTC. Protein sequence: CASSQDKVVSDPNYGYTF.

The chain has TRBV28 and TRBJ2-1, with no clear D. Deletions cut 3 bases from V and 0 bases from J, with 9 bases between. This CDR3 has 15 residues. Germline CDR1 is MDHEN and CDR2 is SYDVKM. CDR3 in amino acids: CASSLSLSSYNEQFF. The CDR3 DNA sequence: TGTGCCAGCAGTTTGAGCCTAAGCTCCTACAATGAGCAGTTCTTC. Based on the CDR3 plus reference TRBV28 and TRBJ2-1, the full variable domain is DVKVTQSSRYLVKRTGEKVFLECVQDMDHENMFWYRQDPGLGLRLIYFSYDVKMKEKGDIPEGYSVSREKKERFSLILESASTNQTSMYLCASSLSLSSYNEQFFGPGTRLTVL.

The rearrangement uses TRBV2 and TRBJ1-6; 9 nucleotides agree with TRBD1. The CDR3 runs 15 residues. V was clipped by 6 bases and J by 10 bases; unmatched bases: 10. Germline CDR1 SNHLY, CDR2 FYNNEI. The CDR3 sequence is CASRAQGARGSPLHF. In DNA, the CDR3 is TGTGCCAGCAGGGCACAGGGGGCGAGGGGCTCACCCCTCCACTTT.

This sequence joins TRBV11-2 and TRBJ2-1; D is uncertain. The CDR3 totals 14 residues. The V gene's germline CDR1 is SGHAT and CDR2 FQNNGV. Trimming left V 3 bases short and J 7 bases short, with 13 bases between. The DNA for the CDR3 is TGTGCCAGCAGCTTCGGCTACGTGGAGAATGAGCAGTTCTTC. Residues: CASSFGYVENEQFF. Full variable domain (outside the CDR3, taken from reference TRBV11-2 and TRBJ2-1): EAGVAQSPRYKIIEKRQSVAFWCNPISGHATLYWYQQILGQGPKLLIQFQNNGVVDDSQLPKDRFSAERLKGVDSTLKIQPAKLEDSAVYLCASSFGYVENEQFFGPGTRLTVL.

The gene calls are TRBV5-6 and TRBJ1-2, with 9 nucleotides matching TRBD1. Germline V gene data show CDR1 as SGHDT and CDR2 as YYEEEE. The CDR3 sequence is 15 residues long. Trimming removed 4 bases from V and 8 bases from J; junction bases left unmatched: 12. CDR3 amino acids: CASSATGGLLSGYTF. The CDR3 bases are TGTGCCAGCAGCGCCACAGGGGGCCTGCTCAGCGGCTACACCTTC.

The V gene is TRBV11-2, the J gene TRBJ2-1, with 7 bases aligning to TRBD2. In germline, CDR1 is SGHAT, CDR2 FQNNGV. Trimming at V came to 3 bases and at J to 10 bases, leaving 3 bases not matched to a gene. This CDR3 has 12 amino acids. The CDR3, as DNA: TGTGCCAGCAGCTTCGGGGAGGGGGAGCAGTTCTTC. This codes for CASSFGEGEQFF.

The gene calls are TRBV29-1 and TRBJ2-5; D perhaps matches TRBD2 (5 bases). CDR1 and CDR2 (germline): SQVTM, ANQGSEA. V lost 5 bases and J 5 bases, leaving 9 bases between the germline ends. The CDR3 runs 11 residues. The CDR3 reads CSVRGEETQYF. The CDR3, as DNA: TGCAGCGTTCGGGGAGAGGAGACCCAGTACTTC.

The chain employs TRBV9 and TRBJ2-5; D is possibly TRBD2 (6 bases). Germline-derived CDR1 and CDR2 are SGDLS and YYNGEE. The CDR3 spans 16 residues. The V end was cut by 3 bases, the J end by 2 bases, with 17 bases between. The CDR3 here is CASSEGGVPPQETQYF. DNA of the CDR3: TGTGCCAGCAGCGAGGGCGGGGTTCCCCCTCAAGAGACCCAGTACTTC.

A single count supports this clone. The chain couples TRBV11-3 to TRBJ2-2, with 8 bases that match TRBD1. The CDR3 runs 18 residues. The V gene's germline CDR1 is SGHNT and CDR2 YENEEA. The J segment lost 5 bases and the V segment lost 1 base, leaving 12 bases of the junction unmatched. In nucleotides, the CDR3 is TGTGCCAGCAGCTTAGGGGCACAGGGGGTAGCGGAGACCGGGGAGCTGTTTTTT. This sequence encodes CASSLGAQGVAETGELFF.